This TCR beta chain comes out of a study of human T cells and chemical hapten exposure. MiXCR, run by TCRdb on the RACE reads, gives a single entry per CDR3 protein. There are about 84,000 distinct CDR3 sequences in the sample; roughly a tenth occur only once, and 2% to 3% lies in the top ten. This clonotype was recorded at least ten times. The length of the CDR3 is 18 residues. V was trimmed by 1 base and J by 1 base, leaving 18 bases between them. Per germline, CDR1 SGHVS and CDR2 FNYEAQ. Time point given: patch test 2, 6 weeks after DPC sensitization. The treatment was: therapeutic diphenylcyclopropenone sensitization with weekly scalp DPC.

This chain uses TRBV7-6 with TRBJ2-3; D could derive from TRBD1 or TRBD2 (5 bases each). The TCR was taken from a woman aged 25 to 39 with alopecia areata. Some clones in this sample may be carry-over from other donors' samples. Source: whole blood, taken in connection with sensitization to the hapten diphenylcyclopropenone (DPC). As DNA, the CDR3 is TGTGCCAGCAGCTTAGTGGCCCGGGGTGCAGGGCGCACAGATACGCAGTATTTT. This sequence encodes CASSLVARGAGRTDTQYF.